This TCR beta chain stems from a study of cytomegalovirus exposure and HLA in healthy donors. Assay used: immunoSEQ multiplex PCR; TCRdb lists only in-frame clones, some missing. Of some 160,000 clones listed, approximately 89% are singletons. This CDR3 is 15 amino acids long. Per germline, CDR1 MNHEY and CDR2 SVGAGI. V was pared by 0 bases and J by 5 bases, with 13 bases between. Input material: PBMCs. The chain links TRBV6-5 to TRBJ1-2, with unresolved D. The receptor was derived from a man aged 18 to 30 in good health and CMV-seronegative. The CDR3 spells CASSYSGRGRYGYTF. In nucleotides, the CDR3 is TGTGCCAGCAGTTACTCCGGACGAGGGCGGTATGGCTACACCTTC.